These 9 T cell receptor beta chains originate from one sample sequenced in a study of CD8+CD57+ T cells in acquired aplastic anemia. Genomic DNA acted as the template from which TCR beta VDJ combination and CDR3 sequence profiling were carried out. From the reads, TCRdb called clonotypes with MiXCR, one entry per CDR3 protein. The profile shows approximately 130,000 distinct CDR3 sequences, around two fifths of them singletons. Sequencing was done on a sample of sorted CD4+, CD8+, or CD8+CD57+ T cells (not recorded which) from PBMCs. The receptors shown here come from a human donor in good health, serving as a control.

The V gene is TRBV20-1, the J gene TRBJ2-1; perhaps TRBD2 as D (6 bases). The CDR3 runs 13 residues. CDR1 is DFQATT and CDR2 is SNEGSKA in the germline V gene (reference sequence). V dropped 3 bases and J dropped 6 bases, with 12 bases sitting between them. The CDR3 is CSASLAGINEQFF. The CDR3 DNA sequence: TGCAGTGCTAGTCTGGCGGGAATCAATGAGCAGTTCTTC.

In its sample, this clonotype was seen many times. The genes are TRBV7-9 and TRBJ2-1; maybe TRBD1 (5 bases). CDR1 SEHNR and CDR2 FQNEAQ come from the germline V gene (reference sequence). The CDR3 spans 13 residues. Trimming cost V 5 bases and J 10 bases, with 15 bases left between them. Written as DNA, the CDR3 is TGTGCCAGCAGCCCCGGCGACAGTGGGGAGCAGTTCTTC. Translation gives CASSPGDSGEQFF.

In this sample, this clonotype turned up many times. V is TRBV11-2 and J is TRBJ2-3; a possible D gene is TRBD2 (6 bases). The CDR3 contains 14 residues. Trimming removed 0 bases from V and 4 bases from J, with 8 bases in between. Germline V gene data show CDR1 as SGHAT and CDR2 as FQNNGV. DNA for the CDR3: TGTGCCAGCAGCTTAGACGGGGGTGCAGATACGCAGTATTTT. Translating it yields CASSLDGGADTQYF.

The chain has TRBV15 and TRBJ2-3, with D possibly being TRBD1 (5 bases). This CDR3 has 18 residues. Trimming shortened V by 0 bases and J by 8 bases, and 24 bases separated the two germline ends. CDR1 is LNHNV and CDR2 is YYDKDF in the germline V gene (reference sequence). The CDR3 loop is CATSRDKGASSPAGTQYF. CDR3 nucleotides: TGTGCCACCAGCAGAGATAAAGGGGCCAGCTCCCCCGCCGGTACGCAGTATTTT. Filled out from reference TRBV15 and TRBJ2-3, the complete variable domain reads DAMVIQNPRYQVTQFGKPVTLSCSQTLNHNVMYWYQQKSSQAPKLLFHYYDKDFNNEADTPDNFQSRRPNTSFCFLDIRSPGLGDTAMYLCATSRDKGASSPAGTQYFGPGTRLTVL.

The sample holds many counts of this clonotype. V is TRBV12-3 or TRBV12-4 and J is TRBJ2-7; the match to TRBD2 covers 8 bases. V shed 6 bases and J 9 bases; nucleotides not matched to a gene: 10. This CDR3 contains 13 residues. The CDR3 sequence is CASRPITSGVQYF. CDR3 bases: TGTGCCAGCAGGCCAATTACTAGCGGAGTGCAGTACTTC.

The chain employs TRBV10-3 and TRBJ1-2; D is uncertain. This CDR3 contains 11 residues. V was trimmed by 10 bases and J by 8 bases, leaving 14 bases between them. From germline, CDR1 is ENHRY and CDR2 SYGVKD. CDR3 DNA sequence: TGTGCCACAGAACGGCCCGGGGGCTACACCTTC. Translation: CATERPGGYTF.

This chain connects TRBV7-2 to TRBJ2-5, with no clear D. V lost 2 bases, J lost 5 bases, and 9 bases lay in between. The germline V gene encodes CDR1 SGHTA and CDR2 FQGNSA. There are 13 residues in the CDR3. In DNA, the CDR3 is TGTGCCAGCAGCTTACTCAAGGAGGAGACCCAGTACTTC. Translating gives CASSLLKEETQYF.

The chain is built from TRBV7-8 and TRBJ1-1; D gene uncertain. Trimming took off 2 bases at V and 7 bases at J, with 8 bases between the two ends. In germline, CDR1 is SGHVS, CDR2 FQNEAQ. CDR3 size: 12 residues. CDR3 sequence reads: CASSLSGREAFF. The DNA for the CDR3 is TGTGCCAGCAGCTTATCCGGGCGTGAAGCTTTCTTT.

This clonotype was seen more than once but under ten times. The CDR3 nucleotides read TGCGCCAGCAGTGACAGACTCTACGAGCAGTACTTC. Residues: CASSDRLYEQYF. The chain combines TRBV10-1 with TRBJ2-7; D is undetermined. Trimming took off 3 bases at V and 3 bases at J, with 6 bases between the two ends. Germline V gene lookup returns CDR1 WNHNN and CDR2 SYGVQD (reference sequence). CDR3 size: 12 residues.